This T cell receptor (beta chain) is from a study of blood T cell repertoires in COVID-19. The overall study: From T cells, B-cell-depleted T cells, or PBMCs came the material, which was cDNA or gDNA.

A Seattle source enrolled patients during active infection and followed them longitudinally. About this clone: Other DNA sequences in the sample encode the same CDR3.

Using immunoSEQ multiplex PCR, the repertoire was profiled, and TCRdb retains in-frame clones only, with some absent. This sample has about 500,000 clones, with about 88% found just once. V lost 3 bases, J lost 7 bases, and 2 bases stayed unmatched. The CDR3 is made up of 14 amino acids. The germline gives CDR1 KGHSH, CDR2 LQKENI. Sequenced input: peripheral blood. The receptor comes from a woman in her 50s with COVID-19, enrolled during active disease. The chain has TRBV18 and TRBJ1-6; 8 bases fit TRBD1. The CDR3 protein is CASSPGQGNSPLHF. In DNA form, the CDR3 reads TGTGCCAGCTCACCCGGACAGGGAAATTCACCCCTCCACTTT.